The next 16 T cell receptor beta chains were all read from a single sample in a study of blood T cell repertoires in COVID-19 (dated by TCRdb to the early 2020s). Library preparation was by the immunoSEQ multiplex PCR assay. Held by TCRdb, this immuneACCESS table contains in-frame sequences only and omits some clones. Under half of the omission traces to an unresolved V gene where checked; the cause of the rest is unknown. Recorded for this sample are tens of thousands of clones; about 83% of them occurred a single time. The leading ten clones occupy 40% to 60% of the sample. Sequencing used peripheral blood. The receptors were sampled from a human donor in a cohort sampled during active COVID-19.

The rearrangement uses TRBV7-2 and TRBJ2-1; 9 bases agree with TRBD2. Germline assignment: CDR1 SGHTA and CDR2 FQGNSA. V lost 5 bases to trimming and J lost 3 bases; unmatched junction nucleotides: 11. There are 17 residues in the CDR3. The chain's CDR3 is CASSKEPGLAIYNEQFF. Here the CDR3 DNA reads TGTGCCAGCAGCAAGGAACCGGGACTAGCAATCTACAATGAGCAGTTCTTC.

This chain joins TRBV6-1 and TRBJ2-1; D uncertain. This CDR3 spans 16 amino acids. Trimming stripped 4 bases from V and 0 bases from J, with 13 bases between. Germline V gene data show CDR1 as MNHNS and CDR2 as SASEGT. The CDR3 spells CASSGVEVSSYNEQFF. The CDR3 DNA sequence: TGTGCCAGCAGTGGGGTTGAGGTTAGCTCCTACAATGAGCAGTTCTTC.

This clone occurred a few times. This chain joins TRBV19 and TRBJ2-7, with 8 nucleotides matching TRBD2. V shed 1 base, J shed 5 bases, and the junction held 10 bases outside the gene matches. The CDR3 has 16 amino acids. Germline CDR1 and CDR2: LNHDA and SQIVND (reference sequence). The CDR3 region is CASSIVPAGAPHEQYF. CDR3 DNA sequence: TGTGCCAGTAGTATAGTTCCAGCGGGAGCGCCCCACGAGCAGTACTTC.

This clone was recorded once. This sequence joins TRBV18 and TRBJ2-7, with D possibly being TRBD1 (6 bases). The CDR3 is 12 residues long. Looked up from germline, CDR1 is KGHSH and CDR2 is LQKENI. V lost 6 bases to trimming and J lost 4 bases, with 10 bases between them. CDR3 residues: CASSLGQYEQYF. CDR3 sequence (DNA): TGTGCCAGCTCCCTCGGACAGTACGAGCAGTACTTC.

In this sample, this clone is medium-sized. This chain joins TRBV6-5 and TRBJ2-1; 8 nucleotides agree with TRBD1. The CDR3 has 13 amino acids. CDR1 is MNHEY, CDR2 SVGAGI, per germline. V lost 6 bases to trimming and J lost 10 bases; unmatched junction nucleotides: 8. CDR3 sequence: CASRYQGASEQFF. CDR3 sequence (DNA): TGTGCCAGCAGGTATCAGGGGGCTAGCGAGCAGTTCTTC.

The chain has TRBV10-3 and TRBJ2-3; D gene uncertain. V lost 0 bases and J lost 11, with 9 bases in between. Germline loops: CDR1 ENHRY, CDR2 SYGVKD. This CDR3 is built from 12 residues. This CDR3 is CAISESKLGQYF. CDR3 DNA sequence: TGTGCCATCAGTGAGTCGAAGCTAGGGCAGTATTTT.

V is TRBV19 and J is TRBJ2-2, with D maybe TRBD1 (6 bases). CDR1 and CDR2 (germline): LNHDA, SQIVND (reference sequence). V was pared by 6 bases and J by 3 bases, with 17 bases between. This CDR3 has 16 residues. The CDR3: CASSQRVGADTGELFF. CDR3 nucleotide sequence: TGTGCCAGTAGCCAACGAGTGGGGGCGGACACCGGGGAGCTGTTTTTT.

The V call is TRBV28, the J call TRBJ1-2, with D possibly being TRBD1 (6 bases). Germline V gene sequence: CDR1 MDHEN, CDR2 SYDVKM. CDR3 length: 15 amino acids. The V end was cut by 5 bases, the J end by 4 bases, with 17 bases between. CDR3 nucleotide sequence: TGTGCCAGCAGTATCCGACAGGCCCTTACCTATGGCTACACCTTC. This translates into CASSIRQALTYGYTF.

V is TRBV21-1 and J is TRBJ2-7; the D call in the table, TRBD2, was not verified against the DNA. TRBV21-1 is marked as a pseudogene. The length of the CDR3 is 19 residues. The CDR3 coding sequence is TGTGCCAGCCCAACAAGGGCGGGCACTAGCGGGGTATACTCCTACGAGCAGTACTTC. This sequence encodes CASPTRAGTSGVYSYEQYF.

On this clone itself: Within the sample, other DNA sequences also encode this same CDR3. V is TRBV6-5 and J is TRBJ2-5, with 7 bases that match TRBD1. After removal of 5 bases from V and 5 bases from J, the junction contained 5 bases not matched to a gene. CDR1 and CDR2 from the germline V gene are MNHEY and SVGAGI. The CDR3 has 13 amino acids. The CDR3 loop is CASSRDRDETQYF. The CDR3 region has the DNA TGTGCCAGCAGTCGAGACAGGGACGAGACCCAGTACTTC.

V gene TRBV3-1 (or the pseudogene TRBV3-2) combines with J gene TRBJ2-1, with D unclear. V was pared by 5 bases and J by 4 bases, with 9 bases between. The CDR3 runs 13 residues. Per germline, CDR1 LGHDT and CDR2 YNNKEL (reference sequence). CDR3 protein: CASSSKKYNEQFF. DNA for the CDR3: TGTGCCAGCAGCTCCAAAAAATACAATGAGCAGTTCTTC.

This rearrangement joins TRBV5-1 to TRBJ2-2; TRBD2 matches 7 bases. The CDR3 is made up of 17 amino acids. V trimming: 4 bases; J trimming: 0 bases; junction bases outside the gene matches: 9. Germline lookup yields CDR1 SGHRS and CDR2 YFSETQ. CDR3 sequence reads: CASSPSVTSTNTGELFF. The CDR3 DNA reads TGCGCCAGCAGCCCTTCGGTGACTAGCACGAACACCGGGGAGCTGTTTTTT. Based on the CDR3 plus reference TRBV5-1 and TRBJ2-2, the full variable domain is KAGVTQTPRYLIKTRGQQVTLSCSPISGHRSVSWYQQTPGQGLQFLFEYFSETQRNKGNFPGRFSGRQFSNSRSEMNVSTLELGDSALYLCASSPSVTSTNTGELFFGEGSRLTVL.

This clone has a single count. The chain links TRBV12-3 or TRBV12-4 to TRBJ1-1, with D possibly being TRBD1 (6 bases). This CDR3 has 13 residues. V gave up 6 bases and J gave up 0 bases, with 8 bases separating them. The CDR3 is CASSRQVNTEAFF. The CDR3 coding sequence is TGTGCCAGCAGCAGACAGGTGAACACTGAAGCTTTCTTT.

The rearrangement uses TRBV28 and TRBJ2-7; 8 bases are a match to TRBD1. CDR1 and CDR2 from the germline V gene are MDHEN and SYDVKM. V shed 7 bases, J shed 4 bases, and the junction held 9 bases outside the gene matches. The CDR3 consists of 14 residues. CDR3 sequence reads: CASTLNRGVYEQYF. CDR3 coding DNA: TGTGCCAGCACCCTGAACAGGGGGGTGTACGAGCAGTACTTC.

This clone occurred a few times. The chain employs TRBV4-1 and TRBJ2-7; 8 nucleotides match TRBD2. With V trimmed by 4 bases and J by 6 bases, 17 bases remained unmatched. The germline V gene has CDR1 MGHRA and CDR2 YSYEKL. The CDR3 consists of 17 residues. The CDR3 DNA is TGCGCCAGCAGCCCAATACCCTTAATTAGCGGGATACGCGAGCAGTACTTC. Protein: CASSPIPLISGIREQYF.

The V call is TRBV29-1, the J call TRBJ2-7, with 8 nucleotides matching TRBD1. With 6 bases clipped from V and 6 bases from J, the junction kept 7 bases outside the gene matches. This CDR3 region has 12 residues. CDR1 and CDR2 (germline): SQVTM, ANQGSEA. CDR3 sequence reads: CSVEGQAGEQYF. CDR3 nucleotide sequence: TGCAGCGTCGAGGGACAGGCCGGCGAGCAGTACTTC.